This T cell receptor (beta chain) emerged from a study of blood T cell repertoires in COVID-19. Study background: COVID-19 samples collected from the United States, Italy and Spain covered acute and convalescent phases. The analysed material was cDNA or gDNA that came from T cells, B-cell-depleted T cells, or PBMCs.

From germline, CDR1 is MDHEN and CDR2 SYDVKM. With 7 bases clipped from V and 4 bases from J, the junction kept 11 bases outside the gene matches. The CDR3 sequence is 15 residues long. As originally analysed: Cell counts per sample came from amplifying reference gene primers. Assay: immunoSEQ multiplex PCR; the TCRdb copy retains only in-frame clones and omits some. V, J and clone size derive from that table, while D and trimming were established from the DNA sequence. The sample holds 350,000 or so clones, 83% seen once. Specimen: peripheral blood. The chain joins TRBV28 to TRBJ1-2; 8 nucleotides line up with TRBD1. This TCR came from a man aged 30 to 39 with active or convalescent COVID-19. CDR3 bases: TGTGCCAGCACCATAGGGACGGACAGGGCCTATGGCTACACCTTC. This codes for CASTIGTDRAYGYTF.